This is a list of T cell receptor beta chains from one sample in a study of T cell repertoires in cytomegalovirus infection. TCRdb itself ran the reads through MiXCR, one entry per CDR3 protein. The table lists almost 550,000 distinct CDR3 sequences, approximately 15% of them singletons. Sequenced: CD8+ T cells from PBMCs. The source of these receptors is a human donor in good health (CMV status not recorded). Some clones in this sample may be carry-over from other donors' samples. The CDR3 runs from the conserved cysteine through the conserved F or W. A D gene is named only where the DNA matches it firmly. Rows give clone size only sometimes, using once, few, many, or a class for an expanded clone.

clone_size,j_call,v_call,d_call,cdr3_aa,cdr3_nt
NA,TRBJ2-3,TRBV4-1,NA,CASSQDYTDTQYF,TGCGCCAGCAGCCAAGACTACACAGATACGCAGTATTTT
many,TRBJ2-1,TRBV28,TRBD2,CASSPSGRALYNEQFF,TGTGCCAGCAGTCCTAGCGGGAGGGCCTTATACAATGAGCAGTTCTTC
many,TRBJ1-6,TRBV11-2,TRBD1,CASSTWTGKIPYNSPLHF,TGTGCCAGCAGCACCTGGACAGGGAAAATCCCCTATAATTCACCCCTCCACTTT
few,TRBJ1-1,TRBV13,TRBD1,CASSSMGQGGFWYTEAFF,TGTGCCAGCAGCTCCATGGGACAGGGGGGCTTTTGGTATACTGAAGCTTTCTTT
many,TRBJ2-2,TRBV7-8,NA,CASSLDSPGELFF,TGTGCCAGCAGCTTAGACTCCCCCGGGGAGCTGTTTTTT
many,TRBJ1-1,TRBV7-9,NA,CASSPRTENTEAFF,TGTGCCAGCAGCCCCCGGACAGAGAACACTGAAGCTTTCTTT
few,TRBJ2-3,TRBV9,TRBD2,CASGLAGDPSSDTQYF,TGTGCCAGTGGACTAGCGGGGGACCCCTCGTCGGATACGCAGTATTTT
NA,TRBJ2-3,TRBV28,NA,CASSLGELNTDTQYF,TGTGCCAGCAGTTTAGGGGAACTTAACACAGATACGCAGTATTTT
many,TRBJ2-3,TRBV6-1,NA,CASRGCGTSTDTQYF,TGTGCCAGCCGGGGTTGCGGCACTAGCACAGATACGCAGTATTTT
few,TRBJ2-7,TRBV27,TRBD1,CASSLTGTGGLEQYF,TGTGCCAGCAGCTTAACCGGGACAGGGGGCCTCGAGCAGTACTTC
NA,TRBJ1-6,TRBV19,NA,CASRPRGSVNSPLHF,TGTGCCAGCCGCCCTCGGGGCAGCGTCAATTCACCCCTCCACTTT
NA,TRBJ1-2,TRBV15,TRBD1,CATSRDRGTASGYTF,TGTGCCACCAGCAGAGATCGAGGGACAGCCAGCGGCTACACCTTC
many,TRBJ2-2,TRBV7-3,NA,CASSISQNTGELFF,TGTGCCAGCAGCATTAGCCAGAACACCGGGGAGCTGTTTTTT
many,TRBJ2-7,TRBV6-1,NA,CASSGLAFYEQYF,TGTGCCAGCAGTGGCCTAGCGTTTTACGAGCAGTACTTC
NA,TRBJ2-2,TRBV28,NA,CASSPEYREIGELFF,TGTGCCAGCAGCCCGGAATATCGGGAGATCGGGGAGCTGTTTTTT
NA,TRBJ1-2,TRBV6-4,NA,CASSDDSVGYTF,TGTGCCAGCAGTGATGACTCGGTGGGCTACACCTTC
few,TRBJ2-5,TRBV23-1,NA,CASPQKGTQPAQTQYF,TGCGCCAGCCCTCAAAAGGGGACTCAACCCGCGCAGACCCAGTACTTC
many,TRBJ2-7,TRBV27,NA,CASSFRGTSYEQYF,TGTGCCAGCAGTTTTAGGGGAACCTCCTACGAGCAGTACTTC
many,TRBJ2-7,TRBV10-2,NA,CASSERLPTPEYF,TGCGCCAGCAGTGAGAGGTTGCCTACGCCAGAGTACTTC
NA,TRBJ2-5,TRBV29-1,NA,CSVGVAQGETQYF,TGCAGCGTTGGGGTTGCACAGGGCGAGACCCAGTACTTC
NA,TRBJ2-3,TRBV19,NA,CASTRRLGLTSSTDTQYF,TGTGCCAGTACCCGCCGGCTAGGCCTTACTTCTAGCACAGATACGCAGTATTTT
many,TRBJ2-2,TRBV28,NA,CASRGMRHLNTGELFF,TGTGCCAGCAGGGGGATGAGGCACTTAAACACCGGGGAGCTGTTTTTT
NA,TRBJ2-3,TRBV9,NA,CASSEFPAHDTQYF,TGTGCCAGCAGCGAATTCCCCGCCCACGATACGCAGTATTTT
few,TRBJ2-2,TRBV4-1,NA,CASSQGSRLAGELFF,TGCGCCAGCAGCCAAGGGTCGAGGTTAGCCGGGGAGCTGTTTTTT
NA,TRBJ1-2,TRBV27,NA,CASSFRRVDGYTF,TGTGCCAGCAGTTTCCGCAGGGTGGACGGCTACACCTTC
many,TRBJ2-1,TRBV7-9,NA,CASSTGTLDSQFF,TGTGCCAGCAGCACGGGGACTCTGGACAGTCAGTTCTTC
NA,TRBJ2-7,TRBV30,TRBD2,CAWRPSRGVESYEQYF,TGTGCCTGGAGGCCAAGCCGGGGGGTTGAGTCCTACGAGCAGTACTTC
many,TRBJ2-7,TRBV7-2,TRBD1,CASSLGAGGTYEQYF,TGTGCCAGCAGCTTGGGGGCAGGGGGCACCTACGAGCAGTACTTC
many,TRBJ2-1,TRBV11-1,TRBD2,CASSLVSSGRLNEQFF,TGTGCCAGCAGCTTAGTGTCTAGCGGGAGGTTGAATGAGCAGTTCTTC
few,TRBJ2-1,TRBV5-5,NA,CASSHIRGRGEQFF,TGTGCCAGCAGCCATATAAGAGGGCGCGGTGAGCAGTTCTTC
NA,TRBJ1-2,TRBV12-5,NA,CASGSKNYGYTF,TGTGCTAGTGGTTCAAAAAACTATGGCTACACCTTC
NA,TRBJ2-1,TRBV27,NA,CASSSYEGSGSYNEQFF,TGTGCCAGCAGTTCCTACGAAGGGAGCGGCTCCTACAATGAGCAGTTCTTC
NA,TRBJ2-7,TRBV5-4,NA,CASSLAGKGYEQYF,TGTGCCAGCAGCTTAGCAGGGAAGGGGTACGAGCAGTACTTC
few,TRBJ2-5,TRBV9,NA,CASSVSFGETQYF,TGTGCCAGCAGCGTAAGTTTCGGAGAGACCCAGTACTTC
many,TRBJ2-7,TRBV19,TRBD2,CASSALSGATYEQYF,TGTGCCAGTAGCGCCCTTAGCGGGGCTACTTACGAGCAGTACTTC
NA,TRBJ2-7,TRBV28,NA,CASNIGSYEQYF,TGTGCCAGCAATATCGGGTCCTACGAGCAGTACTTC
many,TRBJ2-1,TRBV19,TRBD2,CASSWSGGPHNEQFF,TGTGCCAGTAGTTGGTCGGGAGGGCCCCACAATGAGCAGTTCTTC
NA,TRBJ1-1,TRBV4-1,NA,CASSPKAGGVDTEAFF,TGCGCCAGCAGCCCCAAGGCTGGAGGGGTTGACACTGAAGCTTTCTTT
NA,TRBJ2-5,TRBV4-1,NA,CASSLLTWETQYF,TGCGCCAGCAGCCTACTAACCTGGGAGACCCAGTACTTC
NA,TRBJ2-3,TRBV29-1,TRBD2,CSVRGTSGSTDTQYF,TGCAGCGTCCGAGGGACTAGCGGGAGTACAGATACGCAGTATTTT
few,TRBJ2-3,TRBV15,TRBD1,CATSRDGQVSTDTQYF,TGTGCCACCAGCAGAGATGGACAGGTTAGCACAGATACGCAGTATTTT
few,TRBJ2-4,TRBV12-3/TRBV12-4,NA,CASSLFSGPQNIQYF,TGTGCCAGCAGTCTTTTCTCAGGACCACAAAACATTCAGTACTTC
many,TRBJ2-7,TRBV7-9,NA,CASSPPLRTRGRDEQYF,TGTGCCAGCAGCCCCCCTTTGAGAACTCGGGGAAGGGACGAGCAGTACTTC
few,TRBJ1-6,TRBV14,NA,CASSQVQGGGSPLHF,TGTGCCAGCAGCCAAGTGCAGGGAGGAGGATCACCCCTCCACTTT
many,TRBJ2-1,TRBV6-2/TRBV6-3,TRBD2,CASSPLGYEREREGGQFF,TGTGCCAGCAGCCCCCTAGGATACGAGCGGGAGAGAGAAGGGGGGCAGTTCTTC
NA,TRBJ2-4,TRBV7-9,NA,CASSPPKGAKNIQYF,TGTGCCAGCAGCCCGCCGAAGGGAGCCAAAAACATTCAGTACTTC
many,TRBJ1-1,TRBV6-2/TRBV6-3,NA,CASSTGTWNTEAFF,TGTGCCAGCAGCACCGGGACTTGGAACACTGAAGCTTTCTTT
few,TRBJ2-1,TRBV15,NA,CATSSRGWSSYNEQFF,TGTGCCACCAGCTCCCGTGGATGGAGCTCCTACAATGAGCAGTTCTTC